This record concerns one T cell receptor (beta chain) sequence. Its antigen remains unknown. The germline V gene has CDR1 SGHRS and CDR2 YFSETQ. V lost 0 bases and J lost 7; bases outside the gene matches: 5. The CDR3 is 14 amino acids. As input for TCR beta libraries, roughly 2 micrograms of genomic DNA came from cryopreserved PBMCs. TCRdb's copy holds only in-frame clones and misses some; the assay was immunoSEQ multiplex PCR. Among some 200,000 clones listed, around 70% were seen once. This sample was taken from a study of cytotoxic CD8 clonotypes in ibrutinib-treated CLL. Whole-study context: On average, approximately 95,000 productive rearrangements and around 250,000 productive templates per sample. Study outcomes and limitations: Clonality increased at ibrutinib response, then returned toward baseline at progression. Clonality correlated strongly with circulating CD8+ T cells and exceeded age-matched healthy donors at baseline.

Sequencing used PBMCs, obtained after 12 months of ibrutinib treatment. This receptor was identified in a human donor with chronic lymphocytic leukemia. V usage is TRBV5-1 and J usage is TRBJ1-2; 8 bases map to TRBD1. The CDR3 DNA reads as TGCGCCAGCAGCTTGGACAGGGGGTATTTTGGCTACACCTTC. Encoded protein: CASSLDRGYFGYTF.